The 22 T cell receptor beta chains reported below all come from one sample, sequenced in a study of persistence of HIV-infected CD4 T cells. Their specific antigens are unknown. The immunoSEQ assay was version 4, run in survey mode. Only in-frame clones appear in the TCRdb table, and some are missing; sequencing was by immunoSEQ multiplex PCR. The table has fewer than 30,000 clones, roughly four fifths seen once; the top ten hold about 4.5%. Stimulation used approximately 10 ug/mL lysate from CMV-infected fibroblasts. Sorted nonresponding memory CD4+ T cells were CD40L-negative, CD69-negative, CD45RO-high. The starting material was CD4+ T cells sorted from PBMCs after approximately 18-hour stimulation, obtained from a patient who received antiretroviral therapy. The receptors here all came from an adult man with HIV who was CMV-seropositive.

This clone was counted a few times. The genes are TRBV6-5 and TRBJ1-4; a weak D match, TRBD1 (6 bases). Germline CDR1 MNHEY, CDR2 SVGAGI. V lost 6 bases to trimming and J lost 3 bases, with 14 bases between them. The CDR3 runs 15 residues. The CDR3, as DNA: TGTGCCAGCAGGCTAACAGGGACGTCTAATGAAAAACTGTTTTTT. It is translated as CASRLTGTSNEKLFF.

V and J are TRBV28 and TRBJ1-6, with D unresolved. In germline, CDR1 is MDHEN, CDR2 SYDVKM. This CDR3 contains 19 residues. V shed 1 base and J shed 0 bases, with 16 bases lying between them. The CDR3 DNA follows: TGTGCCAGCAGTTTATTGGCACGGACGTTCTACTCCTATAATTCACCCCTCCACTTT. Its translation is CASSLLARTFYSYNSPLHF.

The chain carries TRBV5-1 and TRBJ1-3; 9 bases fit TRBD1. Trimming cost V 0 bases and J 0 bases; bases outside gene matches: 1. The germline V gene encodes CDR1 SGHRS and CDR2 YFSETQ. This CDR3 is built from 16 residues. The CDR3 spells CASSLGQGGSGNTIYF. Here the CDR3 DNA reads TGCGCCAGCAGCTTGGGACAGGGGGGCTCTGGAAACACCATATATTTT.

The chain links TRBV30 to TRBJ1-6; no firm D call. Trimming took off 4 bases at V and 6 bases at J, with 10 bases between the two ends. Per the germline V gene, CDR1 is GTSNPN and CDR2 is SVGIG (reference sequence). The CDR3 spans 13 residues. CDR3 amino acids: CAWTWQSNSPLHF. The CDR3 coding sequence is TGTGCCTGGACTTGGCAGAGTAATTCACCCCTCCACTTT.

The CDR3 is CASSNGRYEQYF. In DNA, the CDR3 is TGTGCCAGTAGTAACGGTAGATACGAGCAGTACTTC. The V and J genes are TRBV19 and TRBJ2-7; no clear D. The ends were cut back, 4 bases at V and 4 bases at J, with 8 bases in the middle. The CDR3 is 12 residues long. The germline CDR1 and CDR2 sequences are LNHDA and SQIVND (reference sequence).

The chain carries TRBV3-1 (or the pseudogene TRBV3-2) and TRBJ2-2; no firm D call. V lost 3 bases and J lost 2, with 7 bases in between. In germline, CDR1 is LGHDT, CDR2 YNNKEL (reference sequence). The CDR3 is made up of 14 amino acids. The CDR3 DNA sequence: TGTGCCAGCAGCCATTCGGACAACACCGGGGAGCTGTTTTTT. Translated: CASSHSDNTGELFF.

The chain combines TRBV7-8 with TRBJ2-3; TRBD2 might be the D (6 bases). CDR1 and CDR2 (germline): SGHVS, FQNEAQ. The CDR3 has 15 residues. Trimming left V 5 bases short and J 2 bases short, with 14 bases between. Here the CDR3 reads CASSVDGGSTDTQYF. The CDR3 DNA sequence: TGTGCCAGCAGCGTAGACGGAGGGTCCACAGATACGCAGTATTTT.

The chain joins TRBV18 to TRBJ1-1; the D is unclear. Trimming pared 3 bases from V and 6 bases from J, leaving 11 bases between. Germline CDR1 reads KGHSH; CDR2 reads LQKENI. CDR3 length: 13 amino acids. In DNA, the CDR3 is TGTGCCAGCTCACCCGGTCCGGACGCTGAAGCTTTCTTT. Translated: CASSPGPDAEAFF. Drawing the rest from reference TRBV18 and TRBJ1-1, the complete variable domain is NAGVMQNPRHLVRRRGQEARLRCSPMKGHSHVYWYRQLPEEGLKFMVYLQKENIIDESGMPKERFSAEFPKEGPSILRIQQVVRGDSAAYFCASSPGPDAEAFFGQGTRLTVV.

The count of this clone is one. This CDR3 reads CASSRPGGTGYTF. The CDR3 nucleotides are TGTGCCAGCAGTCGCCCAGGGGGGACCGGCTACACCTTC. The genes are TRBV5-8 and TRBJ1-2; 7 bases agree with TRBD1. CDR1 and CDR2 from the germline V gene are SGHTS and YDEGEE. Unmatched junction bases numbered 9, after V lost 5 bases and J lost 8 bases. The CDR3 has 13 residues.

The chain combines TRBV19 with TRBJ2-5; D could derive from TRBD1 or TRBD2 (5 bases each). The germline V gene encodes CDR1 LNHDA and CDR2 SQIVND (reference sequence). The V end was cut by 2 bases, the J end by 2 bases, with 15 bases between. The CDR3 runs 16 residues. This chain's CDR3 is CASSIRGRAGQETQYF. CDR3 coding DNA: TGTGCCAGTAGTATACGGGGCCGGGCCGGGCAAGAGACCCAGTACTTC.

V is TRBV2 and J is TRBJ2-2, with 8 bases matching TRBD1. V shed 3 bases, J shed 7 bases, and the junction held 7 bases outside the gene matches. CDR1 and CDR2 (germline): SNHLY, FYNNEI. CDR3 size: 15 residues. For the CDR3, the DNA is TGTGCCAGCAGTGACATCGGGACAGGCCTCGGGGAGCTGTTTTTT. Its translation is CASSDIGTGLGELFF.

The CDR3, as DNA: TGTGCCTTCAACTGGGGGGGTAGCAATCAGCCCCAGCATTTT. Residues: CAFNWGGSNQPQHF. The gene calls are TRBV19 and TRBJ1-5, with a weak D call TRBD1 (5 bases). The V end was cut by 11 bases, the J end by 0 bases, with 14 bases between. Germline V lookup: CDR1 LNHDA, CDR2 SQIVND (reference sequence). This CDR3 has 14 residues.

A few counts support this clone. This rearrangement joins TRBV18 to TRBJ1-1; weak D call: TRBD1 (5 bases). In germline, CDR1 is KGHSH, CDR2 LQKENI. The CDR3 is 14 residues long. The V and J ends lost 1 base and 7 bases respectively, with 13 bases between them. CDR3 in DNA: TGTGCCAGCTCACCACGCGCCAGGGAAGGTGAAGCTTTCTTT. Translating gives CASSPRAREGEAFF.

This clone was observed a single time. The J gene is TRBJ2-7, the V gene TRBV5-4; D is uncertain. Trimming left V 4 bases short and J 1 base short, with 15 bases between. The CDR3 covers 15 residues. Germline loops: CDR1 SGHNT, CDR2 YYREEE (reference sequence). This chain's CDR3 is CASSLTRAFSYEQYF. CDR3 sequence (DNA): TGTGCCAGCAGCCTAACACGGGCATTTTCCTACGAGCAGTACTTC.

The V call is TRBV15, the J call TRBJ1-1; tentatively, D is TRBD1 (5 bases). The V and J ends lost 3 bases and 11 bases respectively, with 22 bases between them. This CDR3 has 15 amino acids. Germline V CDR1 and CDR2: LNHNV, YYDKDF (reference sequence). The CDR3 bases are TGTGCCACCAGCAGCCCGGGGTCAGGGTTTTATTGGGCTTTCTTT. It specifies CATSSPGSGFYWAFF.

The V call is TRBV19, the J call TRBJ2-7; the D gene could be TRBD1 or TRBD2 (5 bases each). Trimming cost V 1 base and J 2 bases, with 15 bases left between them. This CDR3 contains 16 residues. Germline-derived CDR1 and CDR2 are LNHDA and SQIVND (reference sequence). As DNA, the CDR3 is TGTGCCAGTAGTATAGGGACTCAGGGAGTCCCCTACGAGCAGTACTTC. Its translation: CASSIGTQGVPYEQYF.

The chain has TRBV28 and TRBJ2-3, with a tentative D call TRBD1 (6 bases). The V gene's germline CDR1 is MDHEN and CDR2 SYDVKM. V lost 6 bases to trimming and J lost 4 bases, with 17 bases between them. The CDR3 covers 15 residues. The CDR3 loop is CASRPTGLGPDTQYF. The CDR3 DNA sequence: TGTGCCAGCAGACCAACAGGGTTGGGCCCAGATACGCAGTATTTT. The variable domain in full, with the rest retrieved from reference TRBV28 and TRBJ2-3, is DVKVTQSSRYLVKRTGEKVFLECVQDMDHENMFWYRQDPGLGLRLIYFSYDVKMKEKGDIPEGYSVSREKKERFSLILESASTNQTSMYLCASRPTGLGPDTQYFGPGTRLTVL.

The chain joins TRBV19 to TRBJ2-3; D gene ambiguous. CDR3 length: 15 residues. The V end was cut by 5 bases, the J end by 4 bases, with 16 bases between. Germline CDR1 LNHDA, CDR2 SQIVND (reference sequence). CDR3 bases: TGTGCCAGTAGTGATAGACTCTCTGGAGCAGATACGCAGTATTTT. This encodes CASSDRLSGADTQYF.

This clone was seen only a few times. The chain carries TRBV24-1 and TRBJ1-2; 7 bases are a match to TRBD1. The CDR3 loop spans 14 amino acids. The V gene's germline CDR1 is KGHDR and CDR2 SFDVKD. Trimming removed 4 bases from V and 4 bases from J; junction bases left unmatched: 5. CDR3: CATSESDRAYGYTF. The CDR3, as DNA: TGTGCCACCAGTGAGTCTGACAGGGCCTATGGCTACACCTTC.

J is TRBJ2-7 and V is TRBV2, with D possibly TRBD2 on 6 matching bases. This CDR3 has 13 amino acids. Trimming took off 9 bases at V and 5 bases at J, with 17 bases between the two ends. The V gene's germline CDR1 is SNHLY and CDR2 FYNNEI. The CDR3 here is CASTRDSANEQYF. The DNA for the CDR3 is TGTGCCAGTACCCGGGACTCCGCGAACGAGCAGTACTTC. The whole variable domain, filled in from reference TRBV2 and TRBJ2-7, reads EPEVTQTPSHQVTQMGQEVILRCVPISNHLYFYWYRQILGQKVEFLVSFYNNEISEKSEIFDDQFSVERPDGSNFTLKIRSTKLEDSAMYFCASTRDSANEQYFGPGTRLTVT.

The CDR3 is CASSRGLAPGNEQFF. DNA for the CDR3: TGTGCCAGCAGCCGGGGACTAGCCCCTGGCAATGAGCAGTTCTTC. The V gene is TRBV21-1, the J gene TRBJ2-1; no DNA check was done on the table's D call, TRBD2. TRBV21-1 is described as a pseudogene. The CDR3 loop spans 15 amino acids.

The rearrangement links TRBV5-5 to TRBJ2-1, with 8 bases matching TRBD1. This CDR3 has 15 amino acids. Germline lookup yields CDR1 SGHKS and CDR2 YYEKEE (reference sequence). V was clipped by 2 bases and J by 10 bases; unmatched bases: 11. This chain's CDR3 is CASSFDRGGLGEQFF. CDR3 sequence (DNA): TGTGCCAGCAGCTTCGACAGGGGCGGTCTGGGGGAGCAGTTCTTC.